Each of the 2 T cell receptor beta chains below was sequenced from the same sample in a study of blood T cell repertoires in COVID-19. The repertoire was sequenced with immunoSEQ multiplex PCR; TCRdb's copy has only in-frame clones and lacks some. Among 150,000 to 200,000 clones listed, approximately 80% were seen once. Source material: PBMCs or T cells enriched from blood (not recorded which). The receptors come from a woman aged 60 to 75 who had recovered from COVID-19.

The V call is TRBV2, the J call TRBJ2-2; 8 nucleotides match TRBD1. The CDR3 length is 14 residues. CDR1 is SNHLY and CDR2 is FYNNEI in the germline V gene. V lost 6 bases to trimming and J lost 10 bases; unmatched junction nucleotides: 10. In DNA form, the CDR3 reads TGTGCCAGCAGGGACAGGGCTTCACGAGCGGAGCTGTTTTTT. Translating gives CASRDRASRAELFF.

The rearrangement links TRBV11-2 to TRBJ2-1; TRBD1 matches 9 bases. Germline V gene data show CDR1 as SGHAT and CDR2 as FQNNGV. V dropped 6 bases and J dropped 8; count of bases not matched to a gene: 14. This CDR3 has 16 residues. CDR3 nucleotide sequence: TGTGCCAGCAGTCGTTCGCCGGGACAGGGTAAGGATGAGCAGTTCTTC. Amino acid sequence: CASSRSPGQGKDEQFF.